Presented here are 30 T cell receptor beta chains from one specimen sequenced in a study of blood T cell repertoires in COVID-19. Clones were sequenced by immunoSEQ multiplex PCR, and TCRdb holds only the in-frame ones, with some missing. The sample holds 300,000 to 450,000 clones, around 87% seen once. The sequencing input was PBMCs or T cells enriched from blood (not recorded which). The origin of the receptors is a man aged 25 to 40 who had recovered from COVID-19.

This sequence joins TRBV11-2 and TRBJ1-1; the D is unclear. CDR3 length: 15 amino acids. The germline V and J ends were trimmed by 1 base and 0 bases, with 9 bases remaining between them. Germline V gives CDR1 SGHAT, CDR2 FQNNGV. The CDR3 DNA reads TGTGCCAGCAGCTTAGTTGCTAACTTGAACACTGAAGCTTTCTTT. Translating gives CASSLVANLNTEAFF.

CDR3 nucleotide sequence: TGTGCCAGCGCAACCAGCGGGGGGCCCTACAATGAGCAGTTCTTC. Translating gives CASATSGGPYNEQFF. The chain links TRBV9 to TRBJ2-1; 9 nucleotides agree with TRBD2. Germline CDR1 is SGDLS and CDR2 is YYNGEE. The V gene end was trimmed by 7 bases and the J gene end by 2 bases; junction bases not matched to a gene: 7. The CDR3 runs 15 residues.

The chain combines TRBV6-5 with TRBJ1-6, with 8 positions matching TRBD1. V was clipped by 2 bases and J by 6 bases; unmatched bases: 6. CDR3 length equals 16 residues. Per the germline V gene, CDR1 is MNHEY and CDR2 is SVGAGI. The CDR3 DNA reads as TGTGCCAGCAGTTACGGGGGACAGGCGATTAATTCACCCCTCCACTTT. The encoded protein is CASSYGGQAINSPLHF.

In its sample, this clone was seen once. V usage is TRBV19 and J usage is TRBJ1-2; unclear D gene. The CDR3 is made up of 16 amino acids. CDR1 and CDR2 from the germline V gene are LNHDA and SQIVND (reference sequence). The V gene lost 6 bases and the J gene lost 1 base, with 18 bases spanning the gap. The CDR3 region is CASSFERRSLNYGYTF. The DNA for the CDR3 is TGTGCCAGTAGCTTCGAGCGGCGGAGCCTTAACTATGGCTACACCTTC.

The rearrangement joins TRBV19 to TRBJ1-2; D gene unclear. V gave up 7 bases and J gave up 2 bases, with 17 bases separating them. The CDR3 is 15 residues long. From germline, CDR1 is LNHDA and CDR2 SQIVND (reference sequence). The CDR3 DNA reads as TGTGCCAGTACCCATAGGGCGGCGGGAAACTATGGCTACACCTTC. Amino acid sequence: CASTHRAAGNYGYTF.

The V call is TRBV19, the J call TRBJ2-3, with 8 bases identical to TRBD2. With V trimmed by 5 bases and J by 2 bases, 6 bases remained unmatched. The CDR3 totals 15 residues. CDR1 LNHDA and CDR2 SQIVND come from the germline V gene (reference sequence). CDR3 DNA sequence: TGTGCCAGTAGTTTAAGACTAGCGCCCACAGATACGCAGTATTTT. Its translation is CASSLRLAPTDTQYF. Based on the CDR3 plus reference TRBV19 and TRBJ2-3, the full variable domain is DGGITQSPKYLFRKEGQNVTLSCEQNLNHDAMYWYRQDPGQGLRLIYYSQIVNDFQKGDIAEGYSVSREKKESFPLTVTSAQKNPTAFYLCASSLRLAPTDTQYFGPGTRLTVL.

V and J are TRBV29-1 and TRBJ2-7; perhaps TRBD1 as D (6 bases). The germline gives CDR1 SQVTM, CDR2 ANQGSEA. The V end was cut by 4 bases, the J end by 2 bases, with 15 bases between. This CDR3 has 14 amino acids. CDR3 DNA: TGCAGCGTTGTGGGAACCGACAGGCCCTACGAGCAGTACTTC. Its protein product is CSVVGTDRPYEQYF.

This chain's CDR3 is CAWSNGVNTEAFF. The CDR3 DNA reads TGTGCCTGGAGTAACGGGGTGAACACTGAAGCTTTCTTT. The gene calls are TRBV30 and TRBJ1-1; D not resolved. The germline gives CDR1 GTSNPN, CDR2 SVGIG (reference sequence). This CDR3 is 13 amino acids long. V was clipped by 2 bases and J by 0 bases, with 7 bases between them.

This rearrangement joins TRBV30 to TRBJ2-7; 9 bases map to TRBD1. CDR1 is GTSNPN, CDR2 SVGIG, per germline (reference sequence). The CDR3 totals 11 residues. J was trimmed by 6 bases and V by 5 bases; bases with no gene match: 2. DNA for the CDR3: TGTGCCTGGGGACAGGGGACCGAGCAGTACTTC. As protein: CAWGQGTEQYF.

The chain carries TRBV19 and TRBJ2-5, with D perhaps TRBD1 (6 bases). The CDR3 has 14 residues. Germline loops: CDR1 LNHDA, CDR2 SQIVND (reference sequence). V was shortened by 2 bases and J by 5 bases, with 12 bases between the two germline ends. The CDR3 loop reads CASSINRVRETQYF. The CDR3 DNA is TGTGCCAGTAGTATAAACAGGGTCCGGGAGACCCAGTACTTC.

This chain connects TRBV5-1 to TRBJ1-2, with D uncertain. Germline CDR1 SGHRS, CDR2 YFSETQ. Trimming took off 0 bases at V and 3 bases at J, with 9 bases between the two ends. The CDR3 spans 14 residues. The CDR3 DNA sequence: TGCGCCAGCAGCTTGGCCATACAAGACTATGGCTACACCTTC. Amino acid sequence: CASSLAIQDYGYTF.

The V and J genes are TRBV29-1 and TRBJ1-2; no clear D gene. Germline V gene data show CDR1 as SQVTM and CDR2 as ANQGSEA. V dropped 3 bases and J dropped 8 bases, with 19 bases sitting between them. The CDR3 is 14 amino acids. CDR3 DNA: TGCAGCGTTGACTTGGCCTCCGGGGTTGACGGCTACACCTTC. It is translated as CSVDLASGVDGYTF.

A remark on this clone: This specimen includes other DNA sequences encoding the same CDR3. J is TRBJ1-5 and V is TRBV30; no clear D. V dropped 0 bases and J dropped 7 bases, with 13 bases sitting between them. The CDR3 consists of 14 residues. In germline, CDR1 is GTSNPN, CDR2 SVGIG (reference sequence). DNA of the CDR3: TGTGCCTGGAGTGTACTTGGCGGAGGACAGCCCCAGCATTTT. Protein product: CAWSVLGGGQPQHF. The entire variable domain, with the rest obtained from reference TRBV30 and TRBJ1-5, is as follows: SQTIHQWPATLVQPVGSPLSLECTVEGTSNPNLYWYRQAAGRGLQLLFYSVGIGQISSEVPQNLSASRPQDRQFILSSKKLLLSDSGFYLCAWSVLGGGQPQHFGDGTRLSIL.

This chain links TRBV6-1 with TRBJ1-4; D perhaps matches TRBD1 (5 bases). From germline, CDR1 is MNHNS and CDR2 SASEGT. This CDR3 has 14 residues. V lost 2 bases, J lost 8 bases, and 12 bases lay in between. In DNA, the CDR3 is TGTGCCAGCAGTGAAAAGGTGGGGGGAGAAAAACTGTTTTTT. Amino acid sequence: CASSEKVGGEKLFF.

This clone is a singleton in its sample. The chain is built from TRBV10-3 and TRBJ2-1; the match to TRBD1 covers 7 bases. The CDR3 length is 17 residues. Per the germline V gene, CDR1 is ENHRY and CDR2 is SYGVKD. V dropped 2 bases and J dropped 4; count of bases not matched to a gene: 11. In nucleotides, the CDR3 is TGTGCCATCAGTGAGACAAGGGGACAGAACTATTACAATGAGCAGTTCTTC. Translated, it gives CAISETRGQNYYNEQFF.

The CDR3 DNA is TGTGCCACCAGCTCATATACCACAGGGATCTCAGATACGCAGTATTTT. This translates into CATSSYTTGISDTQYF. The V and J genes are TRBV15 and TRBJ2-3; possibly TRBD1 for D (6 bases). Looked up from germline, CDR1 is LNHNV and CDR2 is YYDKDF (reference sequence). This CDR3 is 16 amino acids long. Trimming stripped 5 bases from V and 4 bases from J, with 19 bases between. Supplemented by reference TRBV15 and TRBJ2-3, the full variable domain reads DAMVIQNPRYQVTQFGKPVTLSCSQTLNHNVMYWYQQKSSQAPKLLFHYYDKDFNNEADTPDNFQSRRPNTSFCFLDIRSPGLGDTAMYLCATSSYTTGISDTQYFGPGTRLTVL.

The genes are TRBV25-1 and TRBJ1-1, with D perhaps TRBD1 (5 bases). CDR1 and CDR2 (germline): MGHDK, SYGVNS. The CDR3 consists of 13 residues. Trimming pared 1 base from V and 11 bases from J, leaving 14 bases between. The CDR3 is CASSESGIGGAFF. DNA for the CDR3: TGTGCCAGCAGTGAATCCGGCATTGGGGGGGCTTTCTTT.

The V gene is TRBV9, the J gene TRBJ1-2, with 7 bases that match TRBD1. The CDR3 covers 16 residues. CDR1 is SGDLS, CDR2 YYNGEE, per germline. The ends lost 3 bases at V and 0 bases at J; junction bases unmatched: 8. CDR3 bases: TGTGCCAGCAGCGACCCAACAGGGACAGCTAACTATGGCTACACCTTC. Translating gives CASSDPTGTANYGYTF.

The V and J genes are TRBV4-1 and TRBJ2-7, with 9 bases matching TRBD2. J lost 9 bases, V lost 0 bases, and 12 bases had no gene match. The CDR3 totals 16 residues. The germline V gene has CDR1 MGHRA and CDR2 YSYEKL. The CDR3 is CASSQEAGAGGYGQYF. CDR3 coding DNA: TGCGCCAGCAGCCAAGAAGCAGGAGCGGGGGGTTATGGGCAGTACTTC.

The chain combines TRBV6-2 or TRBV6-3 with TRBJ2-5; 11 bases are shared with TRBD2. V gave up 3 bases and J gave up 7 bases; unmatched junction bases: 4. The CDR3 covers 14 residues. CDR1 is MNHEY and CDR2 is SVGEGT in the germline V gene. The chain's CDR3 is CASSYSGGAGTQYF. DNA for the CDR3: TGTGCCAGCAGTTATAGCGGGGGGGCCGGGACCCAGTACTTC.

This sequence joins TRBV2 and TRBJ2-2, with 10 bases identical to TRBD2. Germline CDR1 and CDR2: SNHLY and FYNNEI. Trimming at V came to 6 bases and at J to 7 bases, leaving 8 bases not matched to a gene. The CDR3 sequence is 15 residues long. CDR3 protein: CASRASGGMSGELFF. The CDR3 DNA follows: TGTGCCAGCAGGGCTAGCGGGGGAATGAGCGGGGAGCTGTTTTTT.

J is TRBJ1-1 and V is TRBV6-6; unclear D gene. V gave up 3 bases and J gave up 8 bases, with 10 bases separating them. There are 12 residues in the CDR3. Per the germline V gene, CDR1 is MNHNY and CDR2 is SVGAGI (reference sequence). CDR3 DNA sequence: TGTGCCAGCAGTTATAAAAAGCCCGAAGCTTTCTTT. It is translated as CASSYKKPEAFF.

V is TRBV5-1 and J is TRBJ2-5; a possible D gene is TRBD2 (6 bases). From germline, CDR1 is SGHRS and CDR2 YFSETQ. V lost 5 bases and J 5 bases, leaving 19 bases between the germline ends. The CDR3 totals 15 residues. The chain's CDR3 is CASRTSPAGRETQYF. CDR3 coding DNA: TGCGCCAGCAGAACGAGTCCAGCGGGCCGGGAGACCCAGTACTTC.

The V call is TRBV2, the J call TRBJ2-5; 8 bases fit TRBD2. This CDR3 has 15 amino acids. After removal of 4 bases from V and 4 bases from J, the junction contained 8 bases not matched to a gene. Per germline, CDR1 SNHLY and CDR2 FYNNEI. In DNA form, the CDR3 reads TGTGCCAGCAGTGGTCGGGGGGGCTTTGGAGAGACCCAGTACTTC. Encoded protein: CASSGRGGFGETQYF.

The chain employs TRBV12-3 or TRBV12-4 and TRBJ2-2; D is unclear. V lost 7 bases, J lost 4 bases, and 7 bases lay in between. This CDR3 is built from 12 residues. The CDR3 coding sequence is TGTGCCAGCACCTCCCCCACCGGGGAGCTGTTTTTT. Its protein product is CASTSPTGELFF.

This clone has only one observation. The chain combines TRBV30 with TRBJ1-5, with D hard to call. The CDR3 has 13 residues. The V and J ends lost 2 bases and 2 bases respectively, with 7 bases between them. Germline values: CDR1 GTSNPN, CDR2 SVGIG (reference sequence). The DNA of the CDR3 is TGTGCCTGGAGTCACGGGGGCAATCAGCCCCAGCATTTT. Translating it yields CAWSHGGNQPQHF. Full variable domain (remainder filled in from reference TRBV30 and TRBJ1-5): SQTIHQWPATLVQPVGSPLSLECTVEGTSNPNLYWYRQAAGRGLQLLFYSVGIGQISSEVPQNLSASRPQDRQFILSSKKLLLSDSGFYLCAWSHGGNQPQHFGDGTRLSIL.

The chain recombines TRBV30 with TRBJ1-5, with 8 bases that match TRBD1. CDR3 length: 14 amino acids. Germline assignment: CDR1 GTSNPN and CDR2 SVGIG (reference sequence). Losses at the gene ends were 4 bases for V and 6 bases for J; bases not matched to a gene: 8. CDR3 loop: CAWNSQGAGQPQHF. As DNA, the CDR3 is TGTGCCTGGAATTCTCAGGGGGCCGGTCAGCCCCAGCATTTT.

This clone was observed a handful of times. Here the CDR3 reads CATADTSSYEQYF. The CDR3 DNA is TGTGCCACCGCGGACACAAGCTCCTACGAGCAGTACTTC. The chain recombines TRBV10-3 with TRBJ2-7; the D gene is possibly TRBD1 (5 bases). The CDR3 is made up of 13 amino acids. CDR1 is ENHRY and CDR2 is SYGVKD in the germline V gene. V was trimmed by 10 bases and J by 0 bases, leaving 13 bases between them.

This clone was picked up one time. The chain uses TRBV11-2 and TRBJ1-2; no firm D call. This CDR3 contains 12 residues. With 3 bases removed from V and 9 bases from J, the gap between germline ends came to 11 bases. The germline V gene has CDR1 SGHAT and CDR2 FQNNGV. The CDR3 nucleotides are TGTGCCAGCAGCTTTGAGGGTCTGAGCTACACCTTC. It codes for CASSFEGLSYTF.

The chain uses TRBV27 and TRBJ1-6; 7 nucleotides match TRBD1. Trimming removed 5 bases from V and 9 bases from J; junction bases left unmatched: 10. The CDR3 sequence is 15 residues long. Germline V CDR1 and CDR2: MNHEY, SMNVEV (reference sequence). For the CDR3, the DNA is TGTGCCAGCAGTCCGGTGCGGGACAGACGTTCACCCCTCCACTTT. It specifies CASSPVRDRRSPLHF.